A single sample is the source of the 25 T cell receptor beta chains below, sequenced in a study of blood T cell repertoires in COVID-19. Assay used: immunoSEQ multiplex PCR; TCRdb lists only in-frame clones, some missing. This table holds 300,000 to 450,000 clones, about 87% found once. Sequencing was done on a sample of PBMCs or T cells enriched from blood (not recorded which). The receptors come from a man aged 25 to 45 who had recovered from COVID-19.

This clone was observed a handful of times. The CDR3 coding sequence is TGTGCCAGCACCTTTAGCTCTGGAAACACCATATATTTT. Its protein is CASTFSSGNTIYF. The chain couples TRBV7-2 to TRBJ1-3, with D unresolved. Trimming removed 7 bases at V and 0 bases at J, with 7 bases between. This CDR3 contains 13 residues. Germline-derived CDR1 and CDR2 are SGHTA and FQGNSA.

The genes are TRBV3-1 (or the pseudogene TRBV3-2) and TRBJ2-1, with TRBD1 matching over 8 bases. V lost 0 bases and J lost 3; bases outside the gene matches: 10. Per germline, CDR1 LGHDT and CDR2 YNNKEL (reference sequence). This CDR3 has 18 residues. The CDR3 reads CASSQESGQGVFYNEQFF. For the CDR3, the DNA is TGTGCCAGCAGCCAAGAGTCCGGACAGGGTGTTTTCTACAATGAGCAGTTCTTC.

The J gene is TRBJ1-5, the V gene TRBV19; TRBD1 matches at 10 bases. J gave up 4 bases and V 6 bases, and 18 bases lay outside the gene matches. The CDR3 length is 19 residues. Germline V gene sequence: CDR1 LNHDA, CDR2 SQIVND (reference sequence). CDR3 protein: CASSLQPGQGFVSNQPQHF. The CDR3 DNA follows: TGTGCCAGTAGCCTTCAACCGGGACAGGGGTTCGTATCGAATCAGCCCCAGCATTTT.

V and J are TRBV10-3 and TRBJ2-3; 7 nucleotides agree with TRBD2. CDR1 is ENHRY and CDR2 is SYGVKD in the germline V gene. The length of the CDR3 is 14 residues. J gave up 3 bases and V 6 bases, and 6 bases lay outside the gene matches. CDR3 sequence: CAIRRLADTDTQYF. The DNA of the CDR3 is TGTGCCATCAGGCGGCTAGCGGATACAGATACGCAGTATTTT.

The J gene is TRBJ1-2, the V gene TRBV4-1; perhaps TRBD1 as D (6 bases). The CDR3 has 16 residues. Germline V lookup: CDR1 MGHRA, CDR2 YSYEKL. Between the trimmed V and J ends, which lost 0 bases and 7 bases, there was a span of 18 bases. CDR3 protein: CASSQDWAAGVGGYTF. CDR3 DNA: TGCGCCAGCAGCCAAGATTGGGCCGCAGGGGTGGGTGGCTACACCTTC.

CDR3 DNA: TGTGCCAGCAGCTGGAGGGGGCTAGAGGGCACTGAAGCTTTCTTT. Amino acid sequence: CASSWRGLEGTEAFF. The rearrangement links TRBV7-2 to TRBJ1-1; 7 nucleotides match TRBD1. The junction had 9 bases not matched to a gene; V was cut back by 4 bases and J by 4 bases. CDR1 and CDR2 (germline): SGHTA, FQGNSA. The CDR3 has 15 amino acids.

This clone was seen more than once but under ten times. A much larger clonotype is one base distant, so this may be a read error. Additional DNA sequences in this sample encode the identical CDR3. This chain joins TRBV6-5 and TRBJ1-6; 8 bases map to TRBD1. This CDR3 contains 13 residues. The J segment lost 6 bases and the V segment lost 6 bases, leaving 1 base of the junction unmatched. Per germline, CDR1 MNHEY and CDR2 SVGAGI. The CDR3 DNA reads as TGTGCCAGCAGGGACAGGGCTAATTCACCCCTCCACTTT. As protein: CASRDRANSPLHF.

This chain connects TRBV2 to TRBJ2-6; 8 positions match TRBD1. Germline V CDR1 and CDR2: SNHLY, FYNNEI. V shed 8 bases, J shed 1 base, and the junction held 7 bases outside the gene matches. The CDR3 is 16 residues long. The CDR3 nucleotides are TGTGCCAGCGGACAGAGGACAGGGTCTGGGGCCAACGTCCTGACTTTC. Protein sequence: CASGQRTGSGANVLTF.

V usage is TRBV6-1 and J usage is TRBJ1-6, with 7 bases aligning to TRBD1. This CDR3 has 16 residues. Per the germline V gene, CDR1 is MNHNS and CDR2 is SASEGT. Trimming at V came to 4 bases and at J to 7 bases, leaving 10 bases not matched to a gene. CDR3: CASSVLTGPGNSPLHF. CDR3 nucleotide sequence: TGTGCCAGCAGTGTGTTGACAGGGCCAGGGAATTCACCCCTCCACTTT.

V gene TRBV18 combines with J gene TRBJ1-2, with TRBD1 matching over 8 bases. This CDR3 contains 14 residues. The V gene end was trimmed by 2 bases and the J gene end by 12 bases; junction bases not matched to a gene: 11. Germline-derived CDR1 and CDR2 are KGHSH and LQKENI. The CDR3 loop is CASSPSGGMFGDTF. In DNA form, the CDR3 reads TGTGCCAGCTCACCATCAGGGGGCATGTTCGGGGACACCTTC.

The chain joins TRBV3-1 (or the pseudogene TRBV3-2) to TRBJ2-2, with 12 bases aligning to TRBD2. V dropped 3 bases and J dropped 4; count of bases not matched to a gene: 6. The CDR3 has 17 amino acids. CDR1 and CDR2 from the germline V gene are LGHDT and YNNKEL (reference sequence). CDR3 region: CASSHLAGGLVTGELFF. In nucleotides, the CDR3 is TGTGCCAGCAGCCATCTAGCGGGGGGGCTCGTCACCGGGGAGCTGTTTTTT.

This clone was seen just once. The V call is TRBV12-3 or TRBV12-4, the J call TRBJ1-1; D is unresolved. The V end was cut by 5 bases, the J end by 1 base, with 2 bases between. The CDR3 runs to 11 residues. The CDR3 nucleotides read TGTGCCAGCAGTCAGAACACTGAAGCTTTCTTT. Translated, it gives CASSQNTEAFF.

CDR3: CATSTGWAGTFAFF. CDR3 nucleotides: TGTGCCACCAGCACGGGGTGGGCCGGGACTTTCGCTTTCTTT. J is TRBJ1-1 and V is TRBV15; tentatively, D is TRBD1 (5 bases). Germline V gene lookup returns CDR1 LNHNV and CDR2 YYDKDF (reference sequence). This CDR3 is 14 amino acids long. Trimming shortened V by 4 bases and J by 11 bases, and 20 bases separated the two germline ends. Combining the CDR3 with reference TRBV15 and TRBJ1-1 gives the whole variable domain DAMVIQNPRYQVTQFGKPVTLSCSQTLNHNVMYWYQQKSSQAPKLLFHYYDKDFNNEADTPDNFQSRRPNTSFCFLDIRSPGLGDTAMYLCATSTGWAGTFAFFGQGTRLTVV.

V and J are TRBV3-1 (or the pseudogene TRBV3-2) and TRBJ2-1; the match to TRBD1 covers 8 bases. After removal of 1 base from V and 6 bases from J, the junction contained 14 bases not matched to a gene. Germline V CDR1 and CDR2: LGHDT, YNNKEL (reference sequence). The CDR3 runs 18 residues. The CDR3 bases are TGTGCCAGCAGCCAAGTTCAGTCCCGGGACAGGCGGATCAATGAGCAGTTCTTC. This encodes CASSQVQSRDRRINEQFF.

There are a few counts of this clone. The V and J genes are TRBV19 and TRBJ1-5; 7 positions match TRBD1. The germline gives CDR1 LNHDA, CDR2 SQIVND (reference sequence). V dropped 5 bases and J dropped 6; count of bases not matched to a gene: 16. The CDR3 has 17 residues. The CDR3 loop is CASSGLGIRQGVQPQHF. In DNA form, the CDR3 reads TGTGCCAGTAGTGGCCTTGGCATTCGACAGGGCGTTCAGCCCCAGCATTTT.

DNA for the CDR3: TGTGCCAGCAGCCCTTATTCCGCACTCTCCGGGACAGGGAACTCCTACGAGCAGTACTTC. It codes for CASSPYSALSGTGNSYEQYF. V and J are TRBV4-2 and TRBJ2-7; 9 bases line up with TRBD1. This CDR3 contains 20 residues. V gave up 4 bases and J gave up 0 bases; unmatched junction bases: 19. The V gene's germline CDR1 is LGHNA and CDR2 YNFKEQ.

This clone occurred a few times. The genes are TRBV30 and TRBJ1-5, with 12 bases aligning to TRBD1. This CDR3 contains 15 residues. Germline assignment: CDR1 GTSNPN and CDR2 SVGIG (reference sequence). V lost 2 bases to trimming and J lost 7 bases; unmatched junction nucleotides: 6. The CDR3 nucleotides read TGTGCCTGGAGTTCGGGACAGGGGGCGAAACAGCCCCAGCATTTT. Translating gives CAWSSGQGAKQPQHF.

As DNA, the CDR3 is TGTGCCAGCAGCGGGAACCTTCAACAGCGCACAGATACGCAGTATTTT. Protein product: CASSGNLQQRTDTQYF. The chain links TRBV9 to TRBJ2-3; no definite D call. Deletions cut 3 bases from V and 1 base from J, with 15 bases between. This CDR3 comprises 16 residues. Germline CDR1 and CDR2: SGDLS and YYNGEE.

This chain joins TRBV5-1 and TRBJ2-7, with 8 bases lining up with TRBD1. Germline CDR1 reads SGHRS; CDR2 reads YFSETQ. This CDR3 spans 16 amino acids. The ends lost 3 bases at V and 0 bases at J; junction bases unmatched: 8. In nucleotides, the CDR3 is TGCGCCAGCAGCTGGGGGACAGGCGACTCCTCCTACGAGCAGTACTTC. It translates to CASSWGTGDSSYEQYF.

V usage is TRBV19 and J usage is TRBJ1-4; 7 bases map to TRBD1. Germline V gene lookup returns CDR1 LNHDA and CDR2 SQIVND (reference sequence). CDR3 size: 15 residues. With 5 bases clipped from V and 0 bases from J, the junction kept 3 bases outside the gene matches. CDR3 nucleotide sequence: TGTGCCAGTAGTTTTCAGGGGGCAACTAATGAAAAACTGTTTTTT. Amino acid sequence: CASSFQGATNEKLFF.

The chain links TRBV3-1 (or the pseudogene TRBV3-2) to TRBJ1-4; a weak D match, TRBD1 (6 bases). The CDR3 is 14 residues long. The germline CDR1 and CDR2 sequences are LGHDT and YNNKEL (reference sequence). V lost 5 bases to trimming and J lost 8 bases, with 15 bases between them. The CDR3 DNA follows: TGTGCCAGCAGCACAGGGTCAAGAGGGGAAAAACTGTTTTTT. Translating gives CASSTGSRGEKLFF.

This clone was detected only once. The chain couples TRBV10-3 to TRBJ1-2; D gene uncertain. Germline V CDR1 and CDR2: ENHRY, SYGVKD. The CDR3 consists of 12 residues. Trimming took 5 bases from V and 1 from J, leaving 5 bases between them. CDR3 sequence reads: CAISPDNYGYTF. CDR3 sequence (DNA): TGTGCCATCAGTCCAGATAACTATGGCTACACCTTC.

The CDR3 bases are TGTGCCAGCAGCCAAGAATGGCAGGGGAGTCTCTATGGCTACACCTTC. This encodes CASSQEWQGSLYGYTF. The rearrangement joins TRBV3-1 (or the pseudogene TRBV3-2) to TRBJ1-2; D perhaps matches TRBD1 (6 bases). V gave up 0 bases and J gave up 4 bases, with 15 bases separating them. This CDR3 has 16 amino acids. Germline V gene data show CDR1 as LGHDT and CDR2 as YNNKEL (reference sequence).

The genes are TRBV5-1 and TRBJ2-5; 8 bases map to TRBD1. CDR1 and CDR2 from the germline V gene are SGHRS and YFSETQ. This CDR3 spans 14 amino acids. J was trimmed by 2 bases and V by 4 bases; bases with no gene match: 4. The CDR3 DNA follows: TGCGCCAGCAGCAAAGGGACAGGTCAAGAGACCCAGTACTTC. Encoded protein: CASSKGTGQETQYF.

V gene TRBV5-6 combines with J gene TRBJ1-2, with TRBD1 as a possible D gene (5 bases). The germline V and J ends were trimmed by 0 bases and 4 bases, with 10 bases remaining between them. Germline CDR1 and CDR2: SGHDT and YYEEEE. The CDR3 covers 14 residues. Here the CDR3 reads CASSLAGEGYGYTF. Written as DNA, the CDR3 is TGTGCCAGCAGCTTGGCGGGGGAAGGCTATGGCTACACCTTC.